These 22 T cell receptor beta chains were all obtained from the same sample, sequenced in a study of shared T cell receptors in the human thymus. Measured with immunoSEQ multiplex PCR; TCRdb has only the in-frame clones, and not every one. The table includes around 730,000 clones, roughly 88% detected once. These data were likewise used in another study, on human thymus T cells.

The sample comprised thymocytes. The receptors were gathered from a girl under two years old with a congenital heart defect.

The CDR3 sequence is CSVGTAGWETQYF. Written as DNA, the CDR3 is TGCAGCGTTGGAACGGCGGGGTGGGAGACCCAGTACTTC. The chain employs TRBV29-1 and TRBJ2-5, with D possibly matching TRBD2 (6 bases). Germline assignment: CDR1 SQVTM and CDR2 ANQGSEA. The germline V and J ends were trimmed by 4 bases and 5 bases, with 14 bases remaining between them. The CDR3 runs 13 residues.

The gene calls are TRBV5-1 and TRBJ2-3; D perhaps matches TRBD1 (6 bases). Looked up from germline, CDR1 is SGHRS and CDR2 is YFSETQ. This CDR3 has 16 residues. V gave up 0 bases and J gave up 2 bases, with 13 bases separating them. CDR3 nucleotide sequence: TGCGCCAGCAGCTTGGCCGTTACAGGGCACACAGATACGCAGTATTTT. This codes for CASSLAVTGHTDTQYF.

The V and J genes are TRBV5-1 and TRBJ1-2; D not certain. From germline, CDR1 is SGHRS and CDR2 YFSETQ. The CDR3 has 12 amino acids. V was cut by 0 bases and J by 8 bases, with 8 bases left in between. CDR3 sequence: CASSLDTSGYTF. Written as DNA, the CDR3 is TGCGCCAGCAGCTTGGATACTTCAGGCTACACCTTC.

This rearrangement joins TRBV5-5 to TRBJ2-3; 11 bases are shared with TRBD2. V was clipped by 0 bases and J by 8 bases; unmatched bases: 11. CDR1 is SGHKS, CDR2 YYEKEE, per germline (reference sequence). The CDR3 is 17 residues long. The CDR3 spells CASSLDGTSGPLVTQYF. In nucleotides, the CDR3 is TGTGCCAGCAGCTTGGATGGGACTAGCGGCCCACTTGTTACGCAGTATTTT.

This chain connects TRBV6-6 to TRBJ2-5; 12 bases line up with TRBD2. The germline V gene encodes CDR1 MNHNY and CDR2 SVGAGI (reference sequence). The CDR3 extends over 16 amino acids. The J segment lost 5 bases and the V segment lost 6 bases, leaving 10 bases of the junction unmatched. CDR3 residues: CASRTSLAGGPETQYF. The CDR3 DNA reads as TGTGCCAGCAGAACCTCTCTAGCGGGGGGGCCGGAGACCCAGTACTTC.

This sequence joins TRBV5-6 and TRBJ2-5; TRBD1 matches 9 bases. After removal of 5 bases from V and 2 bases from J, the junction contained 13 bases not matched to a gene. CDR3 length: 17 amino acids. Germline lookup yields CDR1 SGHDT and CDR2 YYEEEE. CDR3 bases: TGTGCCAGCAGATTTGGGACAGGGACGGTCCGACAAGAGACCCAGTACTTC. Protein product: CASRFGTGTVRQETQYF. Variable domain in full (rest from reference TRBV5-6 and TRBJ2-5): DAGVTQSPTHLIKTRGQQVTLRCSPKSGHDTVSWYQQALGQGPQFIFQYYEEEERQRGNFPDRFSGHQFPNYSSELNVNALLLGDSALYLCASRFGTGTVRQETQYFGPGTRLLVL.

The chain recombines TRBV9 with TRBJ2-2; 10 bases map to TRBD1. The CDR3 is 16 amino acids. J was trimmed by 3 bases and V by 2 bases; bases with no gene match: 4. Per germline, CDR1 SGDLS and CDR2 YYNGEE. CDR3 sequence reads: CASSVDRGLDTGELFF. The CDR3 DNA reads as TGTGCCAGCAGCGTTGACAGGGGGCTCGACACCGGGGAGCTGTTTTTT.

This clone appeared a single time. V is TRBV29-1 and J is TRBJ1-2; tentatively, D is TRBD1 (5 bases). Trimming stripped 2 bases from V and 1 base from J, with 17 bases between. This CDR3 has 16 residues. Germline assignment: CDR1 SQVTM and CDR2 ANQGSEA. CDR3 in DNA: TGCAGCGTTGAAAGATGGGGCGGGGATCATAACTATGGCTACACCTTC. Its protein is CSVERWGGDHNYGYTF.

The gene calls are TRBV5-4 and TRBJ2-7, with D perhaps TRBD1 (6 bases). This CDR3 has 15 amino acids. The V gene's germline CDR1 is SGHNT and CDR2 YYREEE (reference sequence). Between the trimmed V and J ends, which lost 6 bases and 0 bases, there was a span of 16 bases. CDR3 sequence reads: CASTHSGTTSYEQYF. The CDR3 coding sequence is TGTGCCAGCACTCATTCCGGGACAACCTCCTACGAGCAGTACTTC.

This chain links TRBV19 with TRBJ2-7; 7 bases line up with TRBD1. The J segment lost 4 bases and the V segment lost 5 bases, leaving 14 bases of the junction unmatched. Per the germline V gene, CDR1 is LNHDA and CDR2 is SQIVND (reference sequence). This CDR3 contains 16 residues. In DNA, the CDR3 is TGTGCCAGTAGTGAGAAGTTTCCGGGACAGTTTTACGAGCAGTACTTC. It yields the protein CASSEKFPGQFYEQYF.

The chain joins TRBV19 to TRBJ1-2, with D unclear. Trimming took 3 bases from V and 8 from J, leaving 16 bases between them. Germline V gene lookup returns CDR1 LNHDA and CDR2 SQIVND (reference sequence). The CDR3 is 14 amino acids. The CDR3 here is CASSIDKGAGGYTF. In nucleotides, the CDR3 is TGTGCCAGTAGTATCGATAAGGGTGCGGGGGGCTACACCTTC.

The chain couples TRBV13 to TRBJ1-2, with 7 nucleotides matching TRBD1. V lost 6 bases, J lost 3 bases, and 4 bases stayed unmatched. Germline CDR1 reads PRHDT; CDR2 reads FYEKMQ (reference sequence). The CDR3 consists of 13 residues. In DNA, the CDR3 is TGTGCCAGCAGGCTCGACAGGGACTATGGCTACACCTTC. Protein: CASRLDRDYGYTF.

V is TRBV7-8 and J is TRBJ2-5, with 8 bases identical to TRBD2. This CDR3 comprises 17 residues. Germline-derived CDR1 and CDR2 are SGHVS and FQNEAQ. The ends lost 2 bases at V and 4 bases at J; junction bases unmatched: 12. The CDR3 loop reads CASSLLLRPAGVETQYF. DNA for the CDR3: TGTGCCAGCAGCTTATTACTACGTCCAGCGGGGGTAGAGACCCAGTACTTC.

The chain links TRBV7-2 to TRBJ1-5; D gene ambiguous. Germline values: CDR1 SGHTA, CDR2 FQGNSA. The CDR3 is 15 amino acids. The ends were cut back, 3 bases at V and 0 bases at J, with 9 bases in the middle. The CDR3, as DNA: TGTGCCAGCAGCTTGGAGTCCTCTAGCAATCAGCCCCAGCATTTT. As protein: CASSLESSSNQPQHF.

The J gene is TRBJ2-1, the V gene TRBV5-4, with 11 nucleotides matching TRBD1. CDR1 and CDR2 (germline): SGHNT, YYREEE (reference sequence). The V gene end was trimmed by 4 bases and the J gene end by 2 bases; junction bases not matched to a gene: 2. The CDR3 loop spans 15 amino acids. Here the CDR3 DNA reads TGTGCCAGCAGCAGGGACAGGGGGGCCTACAATGAGCAGTTCTTC. The encoded protein is CASSRDRGAYNEQFF. Variable domain in full (rest from reference TRBV5-4 and TRBJ2-1): ETGVTQSPTHLIKTRGQQVTLRCSSQSGHNTVSWYQQALGQGPQFIFQYYREEENGRGNFPPRFSGLQFPNYSSELNVNALELDDSALYLCASSRDRGAYNEQFFGPGTRLTVL.

This chain connects TRBV19 to TRBJ1-5, with D perhaps TRBD1 (5 bases). The V gene lost 6 bases and the J gene lost 4 bases, with 13 bases spanning the gap. CDR1 and CDR2 (germline): LNHDA, SQIVND (reference sequence). This CDR3 is 14 amino acids long. CDR3 loop: CASRKDKSNQPQHF. The CDR3 DNA reads as TGTGCCAGTAGGAAGGACAAATCGAATCAGCCCCAGCATTTT.

The rearrangement uses TRBV7-2 and TRBJ1-5, with 7 positions matching TRBD1. CDR3 length equals 14 residues. The ends lost 3 bases at V and 9 bases at J; junction bases unmatched: 8. Germline-derived CDR1 and CDR2 are SGHTA and FQGNSA. The CDR3 DNA reads as TGTGCCAGCAGCTTTAGAAGGGGGCTAGGGCCCCAGCATTTT. Protein: CASSFRRGLGPQHF.

This chain uses TRBV4-1 with TRBJ1-2; 8 bases are a match to TRBD1. Germline CDR1 and CDR2: MGHRA and YSYEKL. This CDR3 contains 15 residues. The V and J ends lost 0 bases and 7 bases, in that order; junction bases with no gene match: 7. The CDR3 coding sequence is TGCGCCAGCAGCCAAGACTGGACAGGGTTCTTTGGCTACACCTTC. The encoded protein is CASSQDWTGFFGYTF.

CDR3 sequence (DNA): TGTGCCAGCAGCCTTAAGACCAGGGGGGATCAAGAGACCCAGTACTTC. It yields the protein CASSLKTRGDQETQYF. V gene TRBV7-4 combines with J gene TRBJ2-5, with D tentatively TRBD1 (7 bases). The CDR3 is 16 amino acids. Germline assignment: CDR1 SGHVT and CDR2 SQSDAQ. V was trimmed by 5 bases and J by 2 bases, leaving 18 bases between them.

V usage is TRBV27 and J usage is TRBJ1-4, with D unresolved. Per the germline V gene, CDR1 is MNHEY and CDR2 is SMNVEV (reference sequence). The CDR3 spans 17 residues. Trimming removed 6 bases at V and 7 bases at J, with 24 bases between. The CDR3 coding sequence is TGTGCCAGCAGGCCTAAACGGGATCCACCCTGGAGTGAAAAACTGTTTTTT. Its translation: CASRPKRDPPWSEKLFF.

The chain couples TRBV28 to TRBJ2-3; TRBD2 agrees at 11 bases. In germline, CDR1 is MDHEN, CDR2 SYDVKM. J was trimmed by 3 bases and V by 6 bases; bases with no gene match: 11. The CDR3 sequence is 17 residues long. The DNA of the CDR3 is TGTGCCAGCAGCCCCACCACTAGCGGGGGTACGACAGATACGCAGTATTTT. This gives the protein CASSPTTSGGTTDTQYF.

In DNA, the CDR3 is TGTGCCAGTAGTATAAAGGTGGGCCACTCTAGCGGAGTTTACAATGAGCAGTTCTTC. It codes for CASSIKVGHSSGVYNEQFF. The chain recombines TRBV19 with TRBJ2-1, with 7 bases fitting TRBD2. J was trimmed by 4 bases and V by 2 bases; bases with no gene match: 17. The CDR3 spans 19 residues. Germline V gene lookup returns CDR1 LNHDA and CDR2 SQIVND (reference sequence).